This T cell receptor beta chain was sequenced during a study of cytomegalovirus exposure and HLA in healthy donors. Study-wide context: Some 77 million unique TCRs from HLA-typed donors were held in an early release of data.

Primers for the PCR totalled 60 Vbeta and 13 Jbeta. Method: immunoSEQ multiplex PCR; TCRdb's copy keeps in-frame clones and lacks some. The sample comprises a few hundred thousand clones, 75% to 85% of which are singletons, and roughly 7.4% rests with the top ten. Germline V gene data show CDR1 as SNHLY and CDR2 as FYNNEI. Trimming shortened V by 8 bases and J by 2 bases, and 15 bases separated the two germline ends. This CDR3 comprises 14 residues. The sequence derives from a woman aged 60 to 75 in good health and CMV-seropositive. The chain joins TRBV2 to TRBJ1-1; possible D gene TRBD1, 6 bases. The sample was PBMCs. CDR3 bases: TGTGCCAGCGCACAGGGTGTGGGTAACACTGAAGCTTTCTTT. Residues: CASAQGVGNTEAFF.